Described below is a single T cell receptor beta chain sequence and its context. The data derive from a study of blood T cell repertoires in COVID-19. Germline CDR1 SGHNT, CDR2 YYREEE (reference sequence). The CDR3 contains 15 residues. The ends lost 5 bases at V and 3 bases at J; junction bases unmatched: 5. Assay used: immunoSEQ multiplex PCR; TCRdb lists only in-frame clones, some missing. The sample has roughly 460,000 clones, 70% to 90% seen once. This sequence joins TRBV5-4 and TRBJ2-1; TRBD2 matches at 10 bases. Sequenced material: peripheral blood. This clonotype was obtained from a man aged 18 to 30 with COVID-19, enrolled during active disease. CDR3 bases: TGTGCCAGCAGTCCAACTAGCGGGGTCTACAATGAGCAGTTCTTC. It encodes CASSPTSGVYNEQFF.